Following are 12 T cell receptor beta chains from one sample sequenced in a study of OX40 agonist ivuxolimab in advanced cancers. TCRdb's table, derived via immunoSEQ multiplex PCR, lists solely in-frame clones and lacks some. The sample lists about 80,000 clones, about nine tenths seen once, with about 8.6% in the top ten. The specimen was CD4+ or CD8+ T cells sorted from blood, collected in a trial of the OX40 agonist ivuxolimab. These TCRs come from an adult with an advanced solid tumor such as melanoma, head and neck, liver or kidney cancer.

The chain employs TRBV6-4 and TRBJ2-6; D is unresolved. The V gene's germline CDR1 is MRHNA and CDR2 SNTAGT. V lost 8 bases, J lost 0 bases, and 8 bases lay in between. The CDR3 is 14 amino acids. CDR3 sequence: CASGDSSGANVLTF. The CDR3 DNA follows: TGTGCCAGCGGAGATTCCTCTGGGGCCAACGTCCTGACTTTC.

The chain carries TRBV4-2 and TRBJ1-1; 8 bases agree with TRBD1. This CDR3 region has 15 residues. Germline-derived CDR1 and CDR2 are LGHNA and YNFKEQ. J gave up 1 base and V 3 bases, and 4 bases lay outside the gene matches. CDR3 in amino acids: CASSHTGTGNTEAFF. CDR3 bases: TGTGCCAGCAGCCATACCGGGACAGGGAACACTGAAGCTTTCTTT.

V and J are TRBV2 and TRBJ2-7; 11 nucleotides line up with TRBD2. Per germline, CDR1 SNHLY and CDR2 FYNNEI. The CDR3 contains 15 residues. Trimming removed 8 bases from V and 1 base from J; junction bases left unmatched: 7. DNA for the CDR3: TGTGCCAGCTACTCTAGCGGGGGGTTATCCTACGAGCAGTACTTC. It translates to CASYSSGGLSYEQYF.

The chain has TRBV21-1 and TRBJ2-3; TRBD2 was called by the table and not checked on the DNA. TRBV21-1 is annotated as a pseudogene. CDR3 length equals 17 residues. The CDR3 DNA reads TGTGCCAGCAGCAAAGTTGGTAGCGGGGGGACCACAGATACGCAGTATTTT. Amino acid sequence: CASSKVGSGGTTDTQYF.

The genes are TRBV27 and TRBJ1-1; 7 nucleotides agree with TRBD1. This CDR3 has 15 residues. V shed 5 bases and J 1 base; nucleotides not matched to a gene: 7. Germline V gene lookup returns CDR1 MNHEY and CDR2 SMNVEV (reference sequence). The DNA for the CDR3 is TGTGCCAGCAGTGAACGGGGACAGACGAACACTGAAGCTTTCTTT. Translating it yields CASSERGQTNTEAFF.

V is TRBV9 and J is TRBJ2-5; D might be TRBD2 (7 bases). CDR1 is SGDLS, CDR2 YYNGEE, per germline. The length of the CDR3 is 15 residues. Trimming stripped 0 bases from V and 4 bases from J, with 13 bases between. The CDR3 DNA follows: TGTGCCAGCAGCGTAGAAGGGGGGGCCGCAGAGACCCAGTACTTC. It is translated as CASSVEGGAAETQYF.

This sequence joins TRBV5-1 and TRBJ2-2; D is uncertain. CDR3 length: 11 amino acids. Trimming took off 2 bases at V and 6 bases at J, with 2 bases between the two ends. Germline V gives CDR1 SGHRS, CDR2 YFSETQ. CDR3 protein: CASSFAGELFF. The CDR3 DNA reads as TGCGCCAGCAGCTTCGCCGGGGAGCTGTTTTTT. Using reference TRBV5-1 and TRBJ2-2 for the parts outside the CDR3, the full variable domain is KAGVTQTPRYLIKTRGQQVTLSCSPISGHRSVSWYQQTPGQGLQFLFEYFSETQRNKGNFPGRFSGRQFSNSRSEMNVSTLELGDSALYLCASSFAGELFFGEGSRLTVL.

This clone was detected once. V gene TRBV7-9 combines with J gene TRBJ2-7; either TRBD1 or TRBD2 may supply D (5 bases each). Trimming pared 0 bases from V and 3 bases from J, leaving 12 bases between. This CDR3 spans 15 amino acids. CDR1 SEHNR and CDR2 FQNEAQ come from the germline V gene (reference sequence). CDR3 amino acids: CASSLAGRGVYEQYF. As DNA, the CDR3 is TGTGCCAGCAGCTTAGCGGGCCGAGGGGTCTACGAGCAGTACTTC.

This sequence joins TRBV9 and TRBJ2-6; a possible D gene is TRBD2 (6 bases). Trimming took 4 bases from V and 2 from J, leaving 16 bases between them. The CDR3 spans 17 residues. Germline CDR1 is SGDLS and CDR2 is YYNGEE. CDR3 in amino acids: CASSLRLDVAGANVLTF. The CDR3 bases are TGTGCCAGCAGCCTCAGACTAGACGTCGCTGGGGCCAACGTCCTGACTTTC.

The chain employs TRBV6-1 and TRBJ1-5; tentative D call: TRBD1 (5 bases). V was clipped by 6 bases and J by 3 bases, with 12 bases between them. The germline V gene encodes CDR1 MNHNS and CDR2 SASEGT. This CDR3 spans 14 amino acids. CDR3 in amino acids: CASRAGQVNQPQHF. In nucleotides, the CDR3 is TGTGCCAGCAGGGCAGGACAAGTCAATCAGCCCCAGCATTTT.

The CDR3, as DNA: TGTGCCTCTCTAAGTAGGGACACCTACACCGGGGAGCTGTTTTTT. Encoded protein: CASLSRDTYTGELFF. This chain joins TRBV19 and TRBJ2-2; TRBD1 might be the D (6 bases). The CDR3 extends over 15 amino acids. The V end lost 11 bases, the J end lost 3 bases, and 19 bases lay between the germline ends. Germline V gene sequence: CDR1 LNHDA, CDR2 SQIVND (reference sequence).

The gene calls are TRBV13 and TRBJ2-1; D could derive from TRBD1 or TRBD2 (5 bases each). Germline V CDR1 and CDR2: PRHDT, FYEKMQ (reference sequence). Trimming cost V 6 bases and J 4 bases, with 19 bases left between them. The CDR3 has 16 amino acids. The CDR3 DNA follows: TGTGCCAGCAGGCTGGGGGTCGACGGCTATTACAATGAGCAGTTCTTC. Translated, it gives CASRLGVDGYYNEQFF.